The source of this TCR beta chain is a study of siplizumab effects on memory and regulatory T cells. The study's findings and limits: Naive T cells were seen as more diverse than memory cells and as major alloresponse contributors.

Details on this clone: Its target is unknown.

The table came from immunoSEQ multiplex PCR; TCRdb's copy has only in-frame clones and leaves some out. Of about 100,000 clones in the sample, about 90% were seen once. V lost 7 bases to trimming and J lost 9 bases, with 19 bases between them. CDR3 length equals 13 residues. Germline-derived CDR1 and CDR2 are MNHEY and SMNVEV (reference sequence). This TCR was sampled from a human donor in good health. The V call is TRBV27, the J call TRBJ2-7, with D perhaps matching TRBD2 (5 bases). Material: non-Treg CD4+ T cells sorted from blood. The DNA for the CDR3 is TGTGCCAGCAAATCACCCACCCCCCGGGGGCAGTACTTC. As protein: CASKSPTPRGQYF.